This is a list of T cell receptor beta chains from one sample in a study of blood T cell repertoires in COVID-19. The protocol was immunoSEQ multiplex PCR, while the TCRdb copy is restricted to in-frame clones and leaves out a portion. The table records under 75,000 clones, roughly 79% of them present only once. The sample was peripheral blood. The receptors originated from a woman between 55 and 75 years old with acute or convalescent COVID-19. CDR3s include the opening cysteine and the closing phenylalanine or tryptophan.

TRBJ2-2,TRBV10-3,CAIPSQGTNTGELFF
TRBJ2-1,TRBV7-9,CASSLGGGVGNEQFF
TRBJ1-6,TRBV7-9,CASSLAGSNSPLHF
TRBJ2-3,TRBV5-1,CASSTTGVDPDTQYF
TRBJ2-7,TRBV7-9,CASSLQAGMDEQYF
TRBJ1-1,TRBV2,CASSGGTAKAFF
TRBJ2-5,TRBV5-1,CASSLGQGWQKETQYF
TRBJ2-1,TRBV7-3,CASSKRPGEQFF
TRBJ1-4,TRBV7-9,CASSFGLAGAHNEKLFF
TRBJ2-3,TRBV2,CASSEETGGTDTQYF
TRBJ2-7,TRBV4-3,CASSPRLESYEQYF
TRBJ2-1,TRBV15,CATSRESNNEQFF
TRBJ1-2,TRBV7-2,CASSLVRGSDGYTF
TRBJ2-5,TRBV5-1,CASSPGQGQETQYF
TRBJ1-5,TRBV6-6,CASSPQGMGQPQHF
TRBJ2-5,TRBV28,CASSFLLTGVETQYF
TRBJ2-2,TRBV19,CASSMETGRAGELFF
TRBJ2-2,TRBV30,CAWTPDSNTGELFF
TRBJ2-5,TRBV5-5,CASSFNSGEETQYF
TRBJ1-1,TRBV7-6,CASSSGQGSTEAFF
TRBJ2-7,TRBV27,CASSLKYGLGRNYEQYF
TRBJ1-1,TRBV4-1,CASSQRSGEGLGTEAFF
TRBJ2-7,TRBV12-3/TRBV12-4,CASSLGQREQYF
TRBJ2-3,TRBV7-6,CASSPQGARKTDTQYF
TRBJ1-2,TRBV6-1,CASSETRGQVDGYTF
TRBJ2-7,TRBV2,CASTGGTAYEQYF
TRBJ1-2,TRBV6-6,CASSYSETGRLHGYTF
TRBJ1-6,TRBV2,CATTPGSYNSPLHF
TRBJ1-3,TRBV5-5,CASSLGQHSGNTIYF
TRBJ1-1,TRBV6-6,CASSYQGSDTEAFF
TRBJ1-5,TRBV7-8,CASSGGLDQPQHF
TRBJ2-1,TRBV7-8,CASSYWTDSSYNEQFF
TRBJ1-5,TRBV19,CASSRWDYSNQPQHF
TRBJ2-2,TRBV27,CASEGGAGELFF
TRBJ1-6,TRBV19,CASSISAGVGYSPLHF
TRBJ1-1,TRBV3-1/TRBV3-2,CASSYRGNTEAFF